This section outlines one TCR beta chain sequence together with its context. Its antigen is as yet unknown. The read comes to an end 3 residues before the CDR3 does, leaving the germline J gene to fill in the end. Using immunoSEQ multiplex PCR, the repertoire was profiled, and TCRdb retains in-frame clones only, with some absent. Its listing shows some 20,000 clones. This sample is part of a study of T cells in women clearing cervical HPV infection. Study summary: Cases: HPV16-related CIN3 or worse on histology, a couple of invasive cancers. Controls gave blood once infection was undetectable; cases at lesion identification.

Trimming took 7 bases from V and 2 from J; bases not matched to a gene: 4. The germline CDR1 and CDR2 sequences are SQVTM and ANQGSEA. CDR3 length: 14 residues. General study points: A classifier using richness and V gene abundances reached an AUC of roughly 0.83.

The source of this sequence is a woman between 18 and 69 years old with a cervical HPV16 infection that either progressed to CIN3+ or cleared (not recorded which). V and J are TRBV29-1 and TRBJ2-1; 11 bases match TRBD1. Sequencing was performed on blood buffy coat. CDR3 DNA, as far as it was read: TGCAGCGCCATGGGACAGGGGGCCTACAATGAG. It translates to CSAMGQGAYNE. The complete CDR3 sequence is CSAMGQGAYNEQFF.